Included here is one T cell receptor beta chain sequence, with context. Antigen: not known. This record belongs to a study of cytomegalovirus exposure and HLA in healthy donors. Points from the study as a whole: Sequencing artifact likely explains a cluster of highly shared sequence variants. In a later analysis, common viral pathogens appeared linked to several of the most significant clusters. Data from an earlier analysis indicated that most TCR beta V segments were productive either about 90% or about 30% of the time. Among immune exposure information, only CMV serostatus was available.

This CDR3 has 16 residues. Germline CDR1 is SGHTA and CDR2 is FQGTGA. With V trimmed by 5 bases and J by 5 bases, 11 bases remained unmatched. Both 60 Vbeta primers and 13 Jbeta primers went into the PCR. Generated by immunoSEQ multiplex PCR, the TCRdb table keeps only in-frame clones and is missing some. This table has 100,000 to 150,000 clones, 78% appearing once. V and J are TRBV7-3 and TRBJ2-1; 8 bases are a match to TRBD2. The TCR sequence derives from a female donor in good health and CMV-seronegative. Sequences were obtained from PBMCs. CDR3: CASSHPDRAGDNEQFF. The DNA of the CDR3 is TGTGCCAGCAGCCACCCAGATCGAGCGGGGGACAATGAGCAGTTCTTC. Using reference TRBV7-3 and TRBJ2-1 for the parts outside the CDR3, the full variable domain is GAGVSQTPSNKVTEKGKYVELRCDPISGHTALYWYRQSLGQGPEFLIYFQGTGAADDSGLPNDRFFAVRPEGSVSTLKIQRTERGDSAVYLCASSHPDRAGDNEQFFGPGTRLTVL.